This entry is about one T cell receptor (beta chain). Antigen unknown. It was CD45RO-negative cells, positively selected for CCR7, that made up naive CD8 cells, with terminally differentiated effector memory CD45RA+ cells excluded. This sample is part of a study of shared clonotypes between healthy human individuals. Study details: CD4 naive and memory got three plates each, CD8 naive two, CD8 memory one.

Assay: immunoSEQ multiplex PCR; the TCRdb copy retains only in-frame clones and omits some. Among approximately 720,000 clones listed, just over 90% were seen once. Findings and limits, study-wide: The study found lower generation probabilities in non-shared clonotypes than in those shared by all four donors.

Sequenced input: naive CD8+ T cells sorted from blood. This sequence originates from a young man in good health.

This CDR3 reads CASSIRVDEREKLFF. CDR3 bases: TGTGCCAGTAGTATCCGGGTCGACGAACGTGAAAAACTGTTTTTT. The genes are TRBV19 and TRBJ1-4; D unclear. Germline V CDR1 and CDR2: LNHDA, SQIVND (reference sequence). The CDR3 spans 15 residues. The V end lost 3 bases, the J end lost 7 bases, and 15 bases lay between the germline ends.